Listed below are T cell receptor beta chains from one sample, sequenced in a study of T-cell memory formation after mild COVID-19. MiXCR, applied by TCRdb to the 5' RACE reads, yields one record per CDR3 protein. The sample holds more than 350,000 distinct CDR3 sequences, 15% to 20% seen once. Input material: PBMCs or a T cell subset sorted from them (not recorded which). These TCRs come from a man aged 18 to 30 who had mild COVID-19 (a few samples of this study predate the infection). Cell type and time point are not known. CDR3s include the opening cysteine and the closing phenylalanine or tryptophan. A D gene is named only where the DNA matches it firmly. Clone size is shown for a subset of rows, as once, few, many or a class of expanded clone.

cdr3_aa	cdr3_nt	v_call	j_call	clone_size	d_call
CASSSTRASGDTQYF	TGTGCCAGCAGCTCCACCCGAGCCAGCGGAGATACGCAGTATTTT	TRBV7-2	TRBJ2-3	few	NA
CASSFIAGAGTEAFF	TGCGCCAGCAGCTTCATTGCAGGGGCTGGGACTGAAGCTTTCTTT	TRBV5-1	TRBJ1-1	NA	NA
CASSTTTGARETQYF	TGTGCCAGCAGCACAACTACAGGGGCGCGAGAGACCCAGTACTTC	TRBV7-9	TRBJ2-5	few	TRBD1
CASSDRGGVNSPLHF	TGTGCCAGCAGTGACAGGGGGGGCGTGAATTCACCCCTCCACTTT	TRBV6-5	TRBJ1-6	few	TRBD1
CASSTRASRGANEQFF	TGTGCCAGCAGCACTCGAGCTAGCCGAGGCGCCAATGAGCAGTTCTTC	TRBV21-1	TRBJ2-1	few	NA
CASSPPGSEQYF	TGTGCCAGCTCACCACCGGGGAGCGAGCAGTACTTC	TRBV18	TRBJ2-7	few	NA
CSAKTSGGAIGTGELFF	TGCAGTGCCAAGACTAGCGGGGGGGCCATTGGCACCGGGGAGCTGTTTTTT	TRBV20-1	TRBJ2-2	few	TRBD2
CASSLGMGDTQYF	TGTGCCAGCAGCTTAGGGATGGGAGATACGCAGTATTTT	TRBV11-3	TRBJ2-3	NA	NA
CASSRPHLPQYF	TGTGCCAGCAGCCGCCCACATTTGCCGCAGTATTTT	TRBV11-2	TRBJ2-3	few	NA
CASRSDRGDEQFF	TGTGCCAGCAGATCGGACAGGGGGGATGAGCAGTTCTTC	TRBV6-5	TRBJ2-1	NA	TRBD1
CATTSGGYEQFF	TGTGCCACGACTAGCGGGGGGTATGAGCAGTTCTTC	TRBV2	TRBJ2-1	NA	TRBD2